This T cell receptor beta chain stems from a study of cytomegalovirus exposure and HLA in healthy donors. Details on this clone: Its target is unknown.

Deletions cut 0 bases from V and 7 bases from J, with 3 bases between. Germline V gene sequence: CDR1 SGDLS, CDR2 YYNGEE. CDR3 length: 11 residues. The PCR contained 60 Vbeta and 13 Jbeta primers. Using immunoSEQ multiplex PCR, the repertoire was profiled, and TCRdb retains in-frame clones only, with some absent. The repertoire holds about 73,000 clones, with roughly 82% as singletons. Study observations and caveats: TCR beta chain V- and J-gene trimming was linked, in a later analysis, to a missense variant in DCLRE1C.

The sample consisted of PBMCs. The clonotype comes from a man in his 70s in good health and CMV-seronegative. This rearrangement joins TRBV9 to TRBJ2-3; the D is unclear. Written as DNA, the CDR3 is TGTGCCAGCAGCGTAGGTAATACGCAGTATTTT. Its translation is CASSVGNTQYF. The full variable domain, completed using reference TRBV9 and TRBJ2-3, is DSGVTQTPKHLITATGQRVTLRCSPRSGDLSVYWYQQSLDQGLQFLIQYYNGEERAKGNILERFSAQQFPDLHSELNLSSLELGDSALYFCASSVGNTQYFGPGTRLTVL.